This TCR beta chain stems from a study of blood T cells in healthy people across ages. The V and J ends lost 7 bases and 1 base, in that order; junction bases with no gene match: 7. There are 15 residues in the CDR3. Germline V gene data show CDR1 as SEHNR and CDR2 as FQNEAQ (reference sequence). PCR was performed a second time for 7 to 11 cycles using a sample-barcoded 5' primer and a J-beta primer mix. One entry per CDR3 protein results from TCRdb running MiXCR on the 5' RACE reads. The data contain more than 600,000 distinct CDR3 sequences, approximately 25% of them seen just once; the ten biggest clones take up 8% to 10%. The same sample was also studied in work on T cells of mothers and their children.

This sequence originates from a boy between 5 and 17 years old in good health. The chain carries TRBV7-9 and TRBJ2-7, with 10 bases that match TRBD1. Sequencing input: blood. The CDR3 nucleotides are TGTGCCAGCATCCCTGGACAGGGGGAATCCTACGAGCAGTACTTC. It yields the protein CASIPGQGESYEQYF.